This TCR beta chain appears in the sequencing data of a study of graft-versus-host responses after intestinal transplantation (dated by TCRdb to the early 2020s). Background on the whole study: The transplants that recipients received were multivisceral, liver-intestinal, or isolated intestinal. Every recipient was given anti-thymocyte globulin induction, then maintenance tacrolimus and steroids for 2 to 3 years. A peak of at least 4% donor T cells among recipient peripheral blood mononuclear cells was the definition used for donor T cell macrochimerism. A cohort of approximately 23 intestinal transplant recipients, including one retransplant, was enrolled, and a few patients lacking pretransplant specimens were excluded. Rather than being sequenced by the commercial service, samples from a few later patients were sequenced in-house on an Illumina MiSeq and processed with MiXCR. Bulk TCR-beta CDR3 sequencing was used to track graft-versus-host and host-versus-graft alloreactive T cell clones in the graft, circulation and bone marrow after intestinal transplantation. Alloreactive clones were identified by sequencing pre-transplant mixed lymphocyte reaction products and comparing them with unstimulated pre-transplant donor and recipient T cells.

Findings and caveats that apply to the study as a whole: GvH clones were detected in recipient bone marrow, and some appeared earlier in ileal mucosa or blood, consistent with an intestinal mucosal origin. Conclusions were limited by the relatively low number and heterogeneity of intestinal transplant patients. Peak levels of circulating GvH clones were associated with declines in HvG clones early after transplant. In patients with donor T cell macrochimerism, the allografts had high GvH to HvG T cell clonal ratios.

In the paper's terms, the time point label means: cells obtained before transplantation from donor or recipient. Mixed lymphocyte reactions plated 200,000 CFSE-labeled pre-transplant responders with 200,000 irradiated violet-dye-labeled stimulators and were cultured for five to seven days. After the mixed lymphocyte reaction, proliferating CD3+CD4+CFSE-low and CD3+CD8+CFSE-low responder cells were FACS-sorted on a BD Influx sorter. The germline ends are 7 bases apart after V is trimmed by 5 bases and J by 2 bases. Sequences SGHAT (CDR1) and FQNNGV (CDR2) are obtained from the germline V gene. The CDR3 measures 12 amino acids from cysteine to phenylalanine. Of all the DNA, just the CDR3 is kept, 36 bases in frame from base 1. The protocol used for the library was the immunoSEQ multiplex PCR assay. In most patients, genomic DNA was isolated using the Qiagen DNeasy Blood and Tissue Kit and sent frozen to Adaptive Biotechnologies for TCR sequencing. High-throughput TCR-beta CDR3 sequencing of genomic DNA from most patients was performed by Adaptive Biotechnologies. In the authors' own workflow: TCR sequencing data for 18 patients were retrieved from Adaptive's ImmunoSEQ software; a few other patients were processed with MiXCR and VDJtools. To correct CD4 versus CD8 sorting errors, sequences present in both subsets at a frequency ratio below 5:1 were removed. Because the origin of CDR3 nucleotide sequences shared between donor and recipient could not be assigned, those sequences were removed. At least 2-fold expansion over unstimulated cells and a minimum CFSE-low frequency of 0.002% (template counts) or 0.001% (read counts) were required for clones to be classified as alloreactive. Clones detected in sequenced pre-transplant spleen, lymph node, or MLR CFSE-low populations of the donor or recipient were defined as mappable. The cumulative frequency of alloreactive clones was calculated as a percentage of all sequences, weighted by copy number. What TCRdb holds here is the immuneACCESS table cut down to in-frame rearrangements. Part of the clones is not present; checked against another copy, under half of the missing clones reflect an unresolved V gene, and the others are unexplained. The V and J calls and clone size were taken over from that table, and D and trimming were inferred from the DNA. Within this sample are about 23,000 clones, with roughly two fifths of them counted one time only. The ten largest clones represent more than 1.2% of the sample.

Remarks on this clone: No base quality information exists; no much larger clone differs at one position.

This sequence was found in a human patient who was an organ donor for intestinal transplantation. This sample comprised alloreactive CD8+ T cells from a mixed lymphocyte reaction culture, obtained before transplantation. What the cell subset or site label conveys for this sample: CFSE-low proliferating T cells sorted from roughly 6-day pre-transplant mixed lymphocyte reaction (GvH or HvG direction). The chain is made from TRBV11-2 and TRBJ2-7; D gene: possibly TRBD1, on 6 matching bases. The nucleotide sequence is TGTGCCAGCAGCGGACAGCCCTACGAGCAGTACTTC. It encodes CASSGQPYEQYF.